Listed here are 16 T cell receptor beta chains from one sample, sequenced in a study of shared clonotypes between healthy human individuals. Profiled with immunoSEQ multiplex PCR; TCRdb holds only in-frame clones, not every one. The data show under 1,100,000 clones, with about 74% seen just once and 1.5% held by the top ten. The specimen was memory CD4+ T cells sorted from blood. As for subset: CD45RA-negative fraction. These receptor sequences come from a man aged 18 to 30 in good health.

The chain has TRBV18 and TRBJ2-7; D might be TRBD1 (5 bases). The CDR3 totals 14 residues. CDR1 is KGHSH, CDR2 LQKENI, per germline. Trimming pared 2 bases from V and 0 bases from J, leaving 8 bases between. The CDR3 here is CASSPIDSSYEQYF. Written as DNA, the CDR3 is TGTGCCAGCTCACCAATTGACAGCTCCTACGAGCAGTACTTC.

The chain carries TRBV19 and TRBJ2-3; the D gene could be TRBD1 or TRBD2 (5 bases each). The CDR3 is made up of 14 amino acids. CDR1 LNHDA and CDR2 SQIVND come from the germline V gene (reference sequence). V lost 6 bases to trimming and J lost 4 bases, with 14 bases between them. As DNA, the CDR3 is TGTGCCAGTAGCCTCGGGGCAGTCGCAGATACGCAGTATTTT. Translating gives CASSLGAVADTQYF.

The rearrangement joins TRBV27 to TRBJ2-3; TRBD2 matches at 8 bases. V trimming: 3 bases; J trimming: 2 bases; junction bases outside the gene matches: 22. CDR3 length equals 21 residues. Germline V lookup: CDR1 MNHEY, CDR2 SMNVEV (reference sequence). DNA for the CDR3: TGTGCCAGCAGTTTTCACGGCCCGGGCGGGAGGCTCGGCGGGGACACAGATACGCAGTATTTT. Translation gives CASSFHGPGGRLGGDTDTQYF.

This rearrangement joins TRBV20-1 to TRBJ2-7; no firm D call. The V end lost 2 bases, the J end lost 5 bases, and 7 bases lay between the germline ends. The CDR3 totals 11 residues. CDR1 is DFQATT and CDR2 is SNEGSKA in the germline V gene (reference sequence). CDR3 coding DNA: TGCAGTGCTAGATTGGGGAACGAGCAGTACTTC. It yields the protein CSARLGNEQYF.

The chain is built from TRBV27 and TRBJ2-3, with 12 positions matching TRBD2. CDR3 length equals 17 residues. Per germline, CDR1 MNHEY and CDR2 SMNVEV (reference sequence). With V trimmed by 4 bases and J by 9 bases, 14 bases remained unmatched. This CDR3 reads CASSYAPSGGAFSTQYF. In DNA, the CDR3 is TGTGCCAGCAGTTACGCCCCTAGCGGGGGGGCTTTCTCCACGCAGTATTTT.

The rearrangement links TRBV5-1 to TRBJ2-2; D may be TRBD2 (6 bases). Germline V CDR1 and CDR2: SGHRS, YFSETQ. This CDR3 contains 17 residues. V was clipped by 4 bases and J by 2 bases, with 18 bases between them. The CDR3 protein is CASSHRSTSSNTGELFF. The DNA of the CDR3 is TGCGCCAGCAGCCACCGCTCTACTAGCAGCAACACCGGGGAGCTGTTTTTT. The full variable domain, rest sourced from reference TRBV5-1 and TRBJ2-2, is KAGVTQTPRYLIKTRGQQVTLSCSPISGHRSVSWYQQTPGQGLQFLFEYFSETQRNKGNFPGRFSGRQFSNSRSEMNVSTLELGDSALYLCASSHRSTSSNTGELFFGEGSRLTVL.

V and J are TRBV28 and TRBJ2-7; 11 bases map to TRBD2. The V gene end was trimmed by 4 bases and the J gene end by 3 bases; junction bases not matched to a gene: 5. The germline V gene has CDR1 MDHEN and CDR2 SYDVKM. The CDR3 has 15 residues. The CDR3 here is CASSSSSGGFYEQYF. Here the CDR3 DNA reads TGTGCCAGCAGTTCTTCTAGCGGGGGGTTCTACGAGCAGTACTTC.

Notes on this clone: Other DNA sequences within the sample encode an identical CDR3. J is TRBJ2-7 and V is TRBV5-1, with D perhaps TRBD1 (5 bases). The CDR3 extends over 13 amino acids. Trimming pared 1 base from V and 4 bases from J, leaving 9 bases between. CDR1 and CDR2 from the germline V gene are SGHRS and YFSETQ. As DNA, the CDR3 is TGCGCCAGCAGCTTGCAGGGTGGTTACGAGCAGTACTTC. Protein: CASSLQGGYEQYF. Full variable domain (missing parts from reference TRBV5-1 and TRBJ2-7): KAGVTQTPRYLIKTRGQQVTLSCSPISGHRSVSWYQQTPGQGLQFLFEYFSETQRNKGNFPGRFSGRQFSNSRSEMNVSTLELGDSALYLCASSLQGGYEQYFGPGTRLTVT.

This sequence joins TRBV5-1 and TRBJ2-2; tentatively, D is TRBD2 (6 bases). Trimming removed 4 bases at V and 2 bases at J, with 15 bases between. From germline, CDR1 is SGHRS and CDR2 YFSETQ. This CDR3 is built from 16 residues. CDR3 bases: TGCGCCAGCAGCCGGGGGACCGGGCACAACACCGGGGAGCTGTTTTTT. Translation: CASSRGTGHNTGELFF. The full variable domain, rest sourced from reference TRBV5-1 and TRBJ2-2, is KAGVTQTPRYLIKTRGQQVTLSCSPISGHRSVSWYQQTPGQGLQFLFEYFSETQRNKGNFPGRFSGRQFSNSRSEMNVSTLELGDSALYLCASSRGTGHNTGELFFGEGSRLTVL.

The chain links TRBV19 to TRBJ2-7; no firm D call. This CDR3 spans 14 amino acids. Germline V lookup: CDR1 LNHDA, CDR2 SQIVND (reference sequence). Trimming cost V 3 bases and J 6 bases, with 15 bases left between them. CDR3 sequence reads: CASSIGIVPSEQYF. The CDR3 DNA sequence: TGTGCCAGTAGTATTGGAATAGTTCCTTCCGAGCAGTACTTC. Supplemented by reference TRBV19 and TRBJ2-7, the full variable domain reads DGGITQSPKYLFRKEGQNVTLSCEQNLNHDAMYWYRQDPGQGLRLIYYSQIVNDFQKGDIAEGYSVSREKKESFPLTVTSAQKNPTAFYLCASSIGIVPSEQYFGPGTRLTVT.

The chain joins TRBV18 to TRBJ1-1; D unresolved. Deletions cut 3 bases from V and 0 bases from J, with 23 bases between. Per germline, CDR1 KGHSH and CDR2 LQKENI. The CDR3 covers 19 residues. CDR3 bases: TGTGCCAGCTCACCGGTGAAGGGCTCACGTAACGGAATGAACACTGAAGCTTTCTTT. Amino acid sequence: CASSPVKGSRNGMNTEAFF. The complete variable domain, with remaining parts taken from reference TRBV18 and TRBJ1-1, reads NAGVMQNPRHLVRRRGQEARLRCSPMKGHSHVYWYRQLPEEGLKFMVYLQKENIIDESGMPKERFSAEFPKEGPSILRIQQVVRGDSAAYFCASSPVKGSRNGMNTEAFFGQGTRLTVV.

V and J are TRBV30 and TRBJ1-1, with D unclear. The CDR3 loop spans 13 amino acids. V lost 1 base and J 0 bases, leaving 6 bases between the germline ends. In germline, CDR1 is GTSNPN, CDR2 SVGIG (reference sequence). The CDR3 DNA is TGTGCCTGGAGTGGTATCCTGAACACTGAAGCTTTCTTT. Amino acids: CAWSGILNTEAFF.

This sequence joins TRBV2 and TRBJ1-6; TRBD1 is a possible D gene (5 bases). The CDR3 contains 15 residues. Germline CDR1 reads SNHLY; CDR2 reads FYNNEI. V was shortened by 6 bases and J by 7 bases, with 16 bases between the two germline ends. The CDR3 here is CASRSRDQGNSPLHF. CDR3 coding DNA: TGTGCCAGCAGGTCCCGGGACCAAGGGAATTCACCCCTCCACTTT.

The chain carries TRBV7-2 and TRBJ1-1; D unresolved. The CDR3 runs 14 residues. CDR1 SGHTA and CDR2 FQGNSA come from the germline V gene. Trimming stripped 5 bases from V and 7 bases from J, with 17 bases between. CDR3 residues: CASSVNTATGEAFF. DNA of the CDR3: TGTGCCAGCAGCGTTAATACAGCGACCGGTGAAGCTTTCTTT.

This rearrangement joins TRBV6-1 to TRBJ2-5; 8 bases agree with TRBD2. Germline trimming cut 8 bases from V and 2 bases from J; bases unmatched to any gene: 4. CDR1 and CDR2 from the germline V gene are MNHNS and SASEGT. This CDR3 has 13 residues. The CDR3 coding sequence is TGTGCCAGCGCCGCGGGGGGACAAGAGACCCAGTACTTC. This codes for CASAAGGQETQYF.

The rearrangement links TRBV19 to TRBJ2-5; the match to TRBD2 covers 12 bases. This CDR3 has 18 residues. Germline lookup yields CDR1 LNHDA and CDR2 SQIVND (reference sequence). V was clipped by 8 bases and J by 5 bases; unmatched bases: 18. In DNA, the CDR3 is TGTGCCAGTGGGCCTAGCGGGAGGGCCCTAGGGATCCCCGAGACCCAGTACTTC. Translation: CASGPSGRALGIPETQYF.